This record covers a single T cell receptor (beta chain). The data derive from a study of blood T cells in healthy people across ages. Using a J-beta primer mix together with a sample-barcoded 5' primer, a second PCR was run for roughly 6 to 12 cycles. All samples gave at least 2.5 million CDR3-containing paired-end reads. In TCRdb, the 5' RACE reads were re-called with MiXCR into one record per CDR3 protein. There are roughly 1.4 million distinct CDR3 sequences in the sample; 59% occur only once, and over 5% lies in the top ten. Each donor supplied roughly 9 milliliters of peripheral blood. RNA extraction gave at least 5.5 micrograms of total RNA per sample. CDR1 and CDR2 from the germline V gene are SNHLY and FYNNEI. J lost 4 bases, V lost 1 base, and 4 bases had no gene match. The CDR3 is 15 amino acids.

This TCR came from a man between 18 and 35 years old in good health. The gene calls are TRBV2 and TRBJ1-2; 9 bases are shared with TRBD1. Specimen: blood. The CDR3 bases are TGTGCCAGCAGTGAAGGACAGGGGGTGGGCTATGGCTACACCTTC. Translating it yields CASSEGQGVGYGYTF.